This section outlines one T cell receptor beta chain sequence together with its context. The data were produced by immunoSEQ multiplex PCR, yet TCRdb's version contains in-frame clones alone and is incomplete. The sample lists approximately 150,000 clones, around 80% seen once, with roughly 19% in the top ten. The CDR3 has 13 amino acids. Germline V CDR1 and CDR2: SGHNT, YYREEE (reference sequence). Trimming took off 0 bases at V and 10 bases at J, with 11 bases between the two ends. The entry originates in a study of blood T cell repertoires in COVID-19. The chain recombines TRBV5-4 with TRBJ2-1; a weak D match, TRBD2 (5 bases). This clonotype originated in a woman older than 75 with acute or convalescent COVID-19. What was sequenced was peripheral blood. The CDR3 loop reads CASSLGGRREQFF. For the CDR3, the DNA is TGTGCCAGCAGCTTGGGCGGGCGTCGGGAGCAGTTCTTC.